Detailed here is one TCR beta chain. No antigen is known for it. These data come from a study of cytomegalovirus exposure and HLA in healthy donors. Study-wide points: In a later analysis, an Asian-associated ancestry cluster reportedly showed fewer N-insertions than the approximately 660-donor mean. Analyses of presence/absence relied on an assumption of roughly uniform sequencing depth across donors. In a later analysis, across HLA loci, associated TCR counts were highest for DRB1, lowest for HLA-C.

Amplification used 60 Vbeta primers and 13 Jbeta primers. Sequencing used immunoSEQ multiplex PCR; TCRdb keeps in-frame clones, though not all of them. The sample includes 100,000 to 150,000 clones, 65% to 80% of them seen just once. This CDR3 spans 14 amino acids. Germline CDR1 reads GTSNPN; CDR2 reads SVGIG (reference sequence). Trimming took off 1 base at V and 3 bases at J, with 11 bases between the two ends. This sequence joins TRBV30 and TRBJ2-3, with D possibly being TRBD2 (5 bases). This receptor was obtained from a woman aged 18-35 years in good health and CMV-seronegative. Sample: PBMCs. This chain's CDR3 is CAWSGAVVTDTQYF. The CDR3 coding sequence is TGTGCCTGGAGTGGAGCGGTCGTTACAGATACGCAGTATTTT.